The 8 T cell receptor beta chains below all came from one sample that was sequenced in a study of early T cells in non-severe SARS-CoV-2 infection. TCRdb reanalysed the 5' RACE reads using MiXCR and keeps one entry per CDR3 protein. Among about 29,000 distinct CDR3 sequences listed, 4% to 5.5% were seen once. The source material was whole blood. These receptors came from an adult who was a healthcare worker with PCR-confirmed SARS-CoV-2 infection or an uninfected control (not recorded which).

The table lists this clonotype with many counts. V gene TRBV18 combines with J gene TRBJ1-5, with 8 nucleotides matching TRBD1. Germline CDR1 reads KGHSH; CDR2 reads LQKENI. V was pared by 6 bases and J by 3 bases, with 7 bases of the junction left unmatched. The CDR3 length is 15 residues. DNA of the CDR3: TGTGCCAGCTCGCAGGACAGGGTCGACAATCAGCCCCAGCATTTT. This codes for CASSQDRVDNQPQHF.

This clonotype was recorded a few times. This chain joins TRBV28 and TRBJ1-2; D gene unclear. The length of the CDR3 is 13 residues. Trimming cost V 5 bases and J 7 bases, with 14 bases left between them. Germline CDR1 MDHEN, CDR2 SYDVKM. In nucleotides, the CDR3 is TGTGCCAGCAGTCCGGGCGGTCTGACTGGCTACACCTTC. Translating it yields CASSPGGLTGYTF.

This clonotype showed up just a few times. The CDR3 sequence: CSARWRARTDTQYF. The CDR3 coding sequence is TGCAGTGCTAGGTGGCGGGCTCGCACAGATACGCAGTATTTT. The chain has TRBV20-1 and TRBJ2-3, with D tentatively TRBD2 (5 bases). Per the germline V gene, CDR1 is DFQATT and CDR2 is SNEGSKA (reference sequence). The CDR3 has 14 amino acids. V lost 3 bases and J 1 base, leaving 11 bases between the germline ends.

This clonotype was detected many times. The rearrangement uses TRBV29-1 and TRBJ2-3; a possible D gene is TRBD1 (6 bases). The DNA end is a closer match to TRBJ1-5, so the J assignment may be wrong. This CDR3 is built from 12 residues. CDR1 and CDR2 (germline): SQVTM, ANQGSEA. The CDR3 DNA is TGCAGCGTTGAACGGGGGCCAGATACGCAGCATTTT. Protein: CSVERGPDTQHF.

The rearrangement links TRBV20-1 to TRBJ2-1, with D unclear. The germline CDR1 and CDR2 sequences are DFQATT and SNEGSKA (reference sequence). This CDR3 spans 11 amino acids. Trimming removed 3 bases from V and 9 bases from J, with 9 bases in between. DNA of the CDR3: TGCAGTGCTAGTTACATACCTGAGCAGTTCTTC. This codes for CSASYIPEQFF.

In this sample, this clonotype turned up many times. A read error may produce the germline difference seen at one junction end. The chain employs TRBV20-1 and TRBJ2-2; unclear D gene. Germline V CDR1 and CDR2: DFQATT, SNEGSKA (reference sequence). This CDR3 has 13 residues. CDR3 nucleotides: TGCAGTGCTCGAGACCCTAACACCGGGGAGCTGTTTTTT. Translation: CSARDPNTGELFF.

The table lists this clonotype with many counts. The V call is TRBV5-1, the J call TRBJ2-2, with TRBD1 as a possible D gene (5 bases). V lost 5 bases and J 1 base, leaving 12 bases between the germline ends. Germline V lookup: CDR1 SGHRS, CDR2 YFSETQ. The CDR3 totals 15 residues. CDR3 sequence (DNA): TGCGCCAGCAGACTTGACAGCTTGAACACCGGGGAGCTGTTTTTT. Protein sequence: CASRLDSLNTGELFF. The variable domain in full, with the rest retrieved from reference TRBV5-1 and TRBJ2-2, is KAGVTQTPRYLIKTRGQQVTLSCSPISGHRSVSWYQQTPGQGLQFLFEYFSETQRNKGNFPGRFSGRQFSNSRSEMNVSTLELGDSALYLCASRLDSLNTGELFFGEGSRLTVL.

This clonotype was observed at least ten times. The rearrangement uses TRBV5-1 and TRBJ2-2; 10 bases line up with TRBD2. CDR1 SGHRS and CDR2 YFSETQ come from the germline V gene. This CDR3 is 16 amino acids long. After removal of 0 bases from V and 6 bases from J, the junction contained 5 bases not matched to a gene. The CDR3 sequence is CASSLAPSGSSGELFF. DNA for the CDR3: TGCGCCAGCAGCTTGGCCCCTAGCGGGAGTTCCGGGGAGCTGTTTTTT.